What follows are 17 T cell receptor beta chains derived from one specimen sequenced in a study of T cells in localized non-small cell lung cancer. Produced via immunoSEQ multiplex PCR; TCRdb's table is partial and in-frame only. The data show tens of thousands of clones, more than 80% seen once. This specimen consisted of PBMCs, obtained before any cancer treatment. The receptors shown here come from a man aged 40 to 75 with stage II lung adenocarcinoma.

This chain joins TRBV6-5 and TRBJ1-1; no clear D. The CDR3 consists of 12 residues. Germline values: CDR1 MNHEY, CDR2 SVGAGI. Trimming removed 6 bases at V and 1 base at J, with 6 bases between. CDR3 in DNA: TGTGCCAGCAGATTCGGGAACACTGAAGCTTTCTTT. It yields the protein CASRFGNTEAFF.

The chain combines TRBV15 with TRBJ2-7, with D possibly being TRBD1 (6 bases). Germline V gene data show CDR1 as LNHNV and CDR2 as YYDKDF (reference sequence). V lost 5 bases and J 5 bases, leaving 13 bases between the germline ends. This CDR3 is 13 amino acids long. The CDR3 nucleotides read TGTGCCACCAGCCCCCGGGACATCCACGAGCAGTACTTC. It codes for CATSPRDIHEQYF.

Comments on this clone: The junction does not match germline at one end; this may be a read error. V gene TRBV7-7 combines with J gene TRBJ2-1; D ambiguous. Germline loops: CDR1 SSHAT, CDR2 FNYEAQ (reference sequence). The CDR3 has 14 residues. The CDR3 sequence is CASSASRTYNEQFF. The CDR3 nucleotides read TGTGCTAGCAGCGCCTCCAGGACCTACAATGAGCAGTTCTTC.

This clone was recorded many times. The chain has TRBV21-1 and TRBJ2-7; the D call TRBD1 from the table was never checked on the DNA. TRBV21-1 is a known pseudogene. The CDR3 runs to 16 residues. The CDR3 here is CASSKEVGGSWYEQYF. CDR3 DNA sequence: TGTGCCAGCAGCAAAGAGGTAGGGGGTAGCTGGTACGAGCAGTACTTC.

The chain's CDR3 is CASSLGADEQFF. CDR3 sequence (DNA): TGCGCCAGCAGCTTGGGTGCAGATGAGCAGTTCTTC. The chain carries TRBV5-1 and TRBJ2-1; D gene unclear. The CDR3 runs 12 residues. Per germline, CDR1 SGHRS and CDR2 YFSETQ. With 0 bases removed from V and 8 bases from J, the gap between germline ends came to 6 bases. The full variable domain, completed using reference TRBV5-1 and TRBJ2-1, is KAGVTQTPRYLIKTRGQQVTLSCSPISGHRSVSWYQQTPGQGLQFLFEYFSETQRNKGNFPGRFSGRQFSNSRSEMNVSTLELGDSALYLCASSLGADEQFFGPGTRLTVL.

The chain couples TRBV29-1 to TRBJ2-1; no firm D call. CDR1 SQVTM and CDR2 ANQGSEA come from the germline V gene. This CDR3 comprises 11 residues. V lost 2 bases to trimming and J lost 9 bases, with 8 bases between them. As DNA, the CDR3 is TGCAGCGTTGAAATTTTCAGTGAGCAGTTCTTC. Translating gives CSVEIFSEQFF.

V is TRBV4-3 and J is TRBJ2-1; 9 bases fit TRBD2. CDR3 length equals 16 residues. V trimming: 0 bases; J trimming: 4 bases; junction bases outside the gene matches: 4. Germline assignment: CDR1 LGHNA and CDR2 YSLEER. This CDR3 reads CASSQDVAGEYNEQFF. The CDR3 bases are TGCGCCAGCAGCCAAGATGTAGCGGGAGAGTACAATGAGCAGTTCTTC.

This chain uses TRBV27 with TRBJ2-7; unclear D gene. CDR1 and CDR2 (germline): MNHEY, SMNVEV (reference sequence). The length of the CDR3 is 15 residues. Deletions cut 2 bases from V and 2 bases from J, with 13 bases between. DNA for the CDR3: TGTGCCAGCAGTTTAAGCGTTGGACGAACCTACGAGCAGTACTTC. Residues: CASSLSVGRTYEQYF.

This clone has a handful of counts. The V and J genes are TRBV15 and TRBJ2-1, with D possibly TRBD1 on 5 matching bases. The V end lost 1 base, the J end lost 15 bases, and 28 bases lay between the germline ends. CDR3 length equals 17 residues. In germline, CDR1 is LNHNV, CDR2 YYDKDF (reference sequence). Here the CDR3 DNA reads TGTGCCACCAGCAGAGTTATCTCTAGGTCAGGGTCCTGGGCCATGTTCTTC. Its translation: CATSRVISRSGSWAMFF.

V is TRBV19 and J is TRBJ1-5; perhaps TRBD1 as D (5 bases). The germline CDR1 and CDR2 sequences are LNHDA and SQIVND (reference sequence). The CDR3 consists of 15 residues. Deletions cut 4 bases from V and 0 bases from J, with 10 bases between. CDR3 residues: CASSTTVRSNQPQHF. The CDR3 DNA reads as TGTGCCAGTAGTACGACAGTCCGTAGCAATCAGCCCCAGCATTTT.

The chain couples TRBV11-2 to TRBJ2-3, with 7 bases lining up with TRBD2. Germline CDR1 SGHAT, CDR2 FQNNGV. CDR3 length equals 20 residues. The V gene end was trimmed by 0 bases and the J gene end by 0 bases; junction bases not matched to a gene: 15. CDR3 amino acids: CASSLDPGGVFKMSTDTQYF. CDR3 bases: TGTGCCAGCAGCTTAGACCCGGGAGGAGTATTTAAGATGAGCACAGATACGCAGTATTTT.

The chain carries TRBV6-5 and TRBJ2-4, with a possible D match to TRBD1 (6 bases). The germline gives CDR1 MNHEY, CDR2 SVGAGI. V lost 6 bases and J 6 bases, leaving 18 bases between the germline ends. This CDR3 region has 15 residues. Here the CDR3 DNA reads TGTGCCAGCAGCCGTTCCTCAGGACAGCCAAACATTCAGTACTTC. Amino acids: CASSRSSGQPNIQYF.

The chain is built from TRBV7-9 and TRBJ1-3, with D unresolved. Germline V gene data show CDR1 as SEHNR and CDR2 as FQNEAQ (reference sequence). V shed 5 bases and J shed 0 bases, with 11 bases lying between them. The CDR3 totals 15 residues. Written as DNA, the CDR3 is TGTGCCAGCAGCCAGGACGGGATCTCTGGAAACACCATATATTTT. Protein sequence: CASSQDGISGNTIYF.

V and J are TRBV4-1 and TRBJ2-2; possibly TRBD1 for D (5 bases). Germline assignment: CDR1 MGHRA and CDR2 YSYEKL. Trimming left V 0 bases short and J 0 bases short, with 8 bases between. There are 16 residues in the CDR3. The CDR3 nucleotides are TGCGCCAGCAGCCAAGAAGGGGCCGCGAACACCGGGGAGCTGTTTTTT. It yields the protein CASSQEGAANTGELFF.

This clone was seen a single time. This chain joins TRBV5-1 and TRBJ2-1, with 7 bases fitting TRBD2. Trimming cost V 1 base and J 2 bases; bases outside gene matches: 6. The CDR3 is 16 residues long. Germline V CDR1 and CDR2: SGHRS, YFSETQ. The CDR3 is CASSLRPLATYNEQFF. For the CDR3, the DNA is TGCGCCAGCAGCTTGAGGCCACTAGCGACCTACAATGAGCAGTTCTTC.

The chain has TRBV6-5 and TRBJ2-1, with D uncertain. The CDR3 is 13 residues long. V shed 2 bases and J shed 8 bases, with 10 bases lying between them. The V gene's germline CDR1 is MNHEY and CDR2 SVGAGI. This chain's CDR3 is CASSYVVGYEQFF. The CDR3 DNA sequence: TGTGCCAGCAGTTACGTGGTAGGGTATGAGCAGTTCTTC.

The CDR3 reads CASNDGDPEAFF. The CDR3 DNA follows: TGTGCCAGCAATGACGGGGACCCTGAAGCTTTCTTT. The V call is TRBV6-1, the J call TRBJ1-1, with D possibly being TRBD1 (5 bases). The V gene lost 7 bases and the J gene lost 6 bases, with 12 bases spanning the gap. Looked up from germline, CDR1 is MNHNS and CDR2 is SASEGT. This CDR3 is 12 amino acids long.